A selection of T cell receptor beta chains follows, all from one sample in a study of somatic mutations in cytotoxic T cells in rheumatoid arthritis. Sequencing used immunoSEQ multiplex PCR; TCRdb keeps in-frame clones, though not all of them. The data hold 15,000 or so clones, with about 77% observed a single time. The source material was CD8+ T cells sorted from blood. These receptors originate from an adult with rheumatoid arthritis. The CDR3 runs from the conserved cysteine through the conserved F or W. The D gene is left open where the match is weak. Clone size is given for some rows only: seen once, a few or many times, or a class if the clone is expanded.

D gene: NA
J gene: TRBJ1-1
V gene: TRBV19
clone size: NA
CDR3 protein: CASSPYRATEAFF
CDR3 DNA: TGTGCCAGTAGTCCCTACAGGGCCACTGAAGCTTTCTTT

D gene: NA
J gene: TRBJ1-1
V gene: TRBV7-9
clone size: NA
CDR3 protein: CSYNRDTEAFF
CDR3 DNA: TGTTCGTACAATAGGGACACTGAAGCTTTCTTT

D gene: NA
J gene: TRBJ1-4
V gene: TRBV15
clone size: NA
CDR3 protein: CATSRRSFNEKLFF
CDR3 DNA: TGTGCCACCAGCAGAAGGAGCTTTAATGAAAAACTGTTTTTT

D gene: NA
J gene: TRBJ1-5
V gene: TRBV30
clone size: NA
CDR3 protein: CAWSVPGSNQPQHF
CDR3 DNA: TGTGCCTGGAGTGTACCTGGGTCCAATCAGCCCCAGCATTTT

D gene: TRBD2
J gene: TRBJ2-5
V gene: TRBV7-2
clone size: NA
CDR3 protein: CASSLGWATGGETQYF
CDR3 DNA: TGTGCCAGCAGCTTAGGGTGGGCGACGGGGGGAGAGACCCAGTACTTC

D gene: NA
J gene: TRBJ2-7
V gene: TRBV11-2
clone size: NA
CDR3 protein: CASSSGQSAYEQYF
CDR3 DNA: TGTGCCAGCAGCTCCGGACAGTCCGCCTACGAGCAGTACTTC

D gene: NA
J gene: TRBJ1-5
V gene: TRBV6-1
clone size: NA
CDR3 protein: CASSSTQGLNQPQHF
CDR3 DNA: TGTGCCAGCAGTTCTACACAGGGTCTAAATCAGCCCCAGCATTTT

D gene: TRBD2
J gene: TRBJ2-2
V gene: TRBV5-1
clone size: NA
CDR3 protein: CASRGGGTGELFF
CDR3 DNA: TGCGCCAGCCGGGGGGGAGGCACCGGGGAGCTGTTTTTT

D gene: NA
J gene: TRBJ1-5
V gene: TRBV2
clone size: NA
CDR3 protein: CASGLRPQHF
CDR3 DNA: TGTGCCAGCGGCCTGCGGCCCCAGCATTTT

D gene: NA
J gene: TRBJ2-1
V gene: TRBV6-4
clone size: NA
CDR3 protein: CASSEGQGGYNEQFF
CDR3 DNA: TGTGCCAGCAGTGAAGGGCAGGGAGGCTACAATGAGCAGTTCTTC

D gene: NA
J gene: TRBJ2-3
V gene: TRBV27
clone size: NA
CDR3 protein: CASTDSNFGSQYF
CDR3 DNA: TGTGCCAGCACCGACAGCAACTTCGGTTCGCAGTATTTT

D gene: NA
J gene: TRBJ1-3
V gene: TRBV11-1
clone size: NA
CDR3 protein: CASSSRQDGNTIYF
CDR3 DNA: TGTGCCAGCAGCTCTCGACAGGATGGAAACACCATATATTTT

D gene: TRBD1
J gene: TRBJ2-3
V gene: TRBV5-6
clone size: NA
CDR3 protein: CASSFPDRGSLTQYF
CDR3 DNA: TGTGCCAGCAGCTTCCCGGACAGGGGGTCCCTTACGCAGTATTTT

D gene: NA
J gene: TRBJ2-5
V gene: TRBV5-8
clone size: NA
CDR3 protein: CASAGRTYQETQYF
CDR3 DNA: TGTGCCAGTGCAGGGAGGACGTACCAAGAGACCCAGTACTTC

D gene: NA
J gene: TRBJ2-5
V gene: TRBV19
clone size: NA
CDR3 protein: CASNGNVYQETQYF
CDR3 DNA: TGTGCCAGTAACGGAAACGTGTACCAAGAGACCCAGTACTTC

D gene: NA
J gene: TRBJ2-7
V gene: TRBV2
clone size: NA
CDR3 protein: CASTGNSEGLEQYF
CDR3 DNA: TGTGCCAGCACCGGGAATAGCGAAGGCCTCGAGCAGTACTTC

D gene: TRBD1
J gene: TRBJ1-1
V gene: TRBV5-4
clone size: few
CDR3 protein: CASRPWTGVGTEAFF
CDR3 DNA: TGTGCCAGCAGACCCTGGACAGGGGTGGGCACTGAAGCTTTCTTT